Shown below are 7 T cell receptor beta chains from a single sample sequenced in a study of T cells in Graves' hyperthyroidism and ophthalmopathy (dated 2019 in TCRdb). To prepare the library, multiplex PCR was applied. The data were produced on an Illumina HiSeq 2000. The TCR beta CDR3 regions were amplified from RNA transcripts. The first round of RT-PCR for the TCR CDR3 was performed with the HTBI primer set and the Qiagen OneStep RT-PCR kit. Starting from the raw public reads, TCRdb applied fastp trimming at Q25, assembled clones with MiXCR and retained in-frame beta chains. CDR3 protein duplicates are merged, each entry listing the most common genes and DNA. This sample holds roughly 170,000 distinct CDR3 sequences; approximately 15% were observed only once. The ten biggest clones cover 25% to 35% of the sample. Sequencing used blood. The source is a woman between 45 and 60 years old with Graves' hyperthyroidism.

This clonotype appeared many times. The chain links TRBV2 to TRBJ2-2; D remains unclear. V was trimmed by 3 bases and J by 5 bases, leaving 13 bases between them. The length of the CDR3 is 15 residues. CDR1 and CDR2 (germline): SNHLY, FYNNEI. Here the CDR3 DNA reads TGTGCCAGCAGTGACGGTGCACTTAAAACCGGGGAGCTGTTTTTT. Its translation: CASSDGALKTGELFF.

This chain joins TRBV18 and TRBJ2-7, with D perhaps TRBD1 or TRBD2 (6 bases each). The V end lost 4 bases, the J end lost 4 bases, and 17 bases lay between the germline ends. The length of the CDR3 is 15 residues. The V gene's germline CDR1 is KGHSH and CDR2 LQKENI. As DNA, the CDR3 is TGTGCCAGCTCACAAAGTAAGGGGGGACTGTACGAGCAGTACTTC. Encoded protein: CASSQSKGGLYEQYF.

The V call is TRBV7-2, the J call TRBJ2-7; maybe TRBD2 (7 bases). CDR1 and CDR2 from the germline V gene are SGHTA and FQGNSA. Trimming left V 2 bases short and J 2 bases short, with 16 bases between. This CDR3 region has 16 residues. CDR3 sequence: CASSLSLGGPAYEQYF. The CDR3 region has the DNA TGTGCCAGCAGCTTAAGTTTGGGGGGGCCGGCCTACGAGCAGTACTTC.

In this sample, this clonotype turned up many times. The genes are TRBV6-1 and TRBJ1-6, with 8 positions matching TRBD1. This CDR3 has 13 residues. Germline CDR1 reads MNHNS; CDR2 reads SASEGT. Unmatched junction bases numbered 7, after V lost 8 bases and J lost 10 bases. CDR3 DNA: TGTGCCAGCGCGGACAGGGAAGAGTCACCCCTCCACTTT. Its translation is CASADREESPLHF.

This clonotype has ten or more counts. The chain links TRBV28 to TRBJ1-1, with 7 bases aligning to TRBD1. The CDR3 is 16 amino acids. Per the germline V gene, CDR1 is MDHEN and CDR2 is SYDVKM. The V gene end was trimmed by 6 bases and the J gene end by 1 base; junction bases not matched to a gene: 11. The CDR3 bases are TGTGCCAGCAGGAATATCCCGGGACAGCGGAACACTGAAGCTTTCTTT. This encodes CASRNIPGQRNTEAFF.

This clonotype was observed at least ten times. One end of the junction is discordant with germline, which a read error may explain. The chain joins TRBV6-2 or TRBV6-3 to TRBJ1-6, with unresolved D. Germline values: CDR1 MNHEY, CDR2 SVGEGT. The CDR3 extends over 15 amino acids. CDR3 DNA: TGTGCCAGCAGCTACTCGACTGATTATAATTCACCCCTCCACTTT. Translating it yields CASSYSTDYNSPLHF.

This clonotype was observed a single time. For the CDR3, the DNA is TGTGCCACCAGTCAGGGACTAGCGGGGGGGTCAGGAGATACGCAGTATTTT. It translates to CATSQGLAGGSGDTQYF. V gene TRBV15 combines with J gene TRBJ2-3; 16 positions match TRBD2. This CDR3 spans 17 amino acids. V was clipped by 6 bases and J by 5 bases; unmatched bases: 8. Germline loops: CDR1 LNHNV, CDR2 YYDKDF (reference sequence).